These 14 T cell receptor beta chains came from one sample sequenced in a study of Ad26.COV2.S vaccination and SARS-CoV-2 variants. Sequencing was performed with immunoSEQ multiplex PCR; in TCRdb, only in-frame clones are kept and a portion is missing. This table has about 350,000 clones, about 90% appearing once. The sample consisted of peripheral blood, taken after recovery from COVID-19. These receptors originate from a human donor who had recovered from COVID-19.

This clone was seen more than once but under ten times. The J gene is TRBJ1-1, the V gene TRBV29-1; TRBD1 might be the D (5 bases). This CDR3 region has 13 residues. Germline CDR1 SQVTM, CDR2 ANQGSEA. The V and J ends lost 5 bases and 1 base respectively, with 11 bases between them. CDR3 loop: CSVSLGGNTEAFF. The CDR3 DNA follows: TGCAGCGTTTCCTTGGGGGGGAACACTGAAGCTTTCTTT.

The chain combines TRBV29-1 with TRBJ1-2; 10 bases align to TRBD1. Germline-derived CDR1 and CDR2 are SQVTM and ANQGSEA. Germline trimming cut 4 bases from V and 8 bases from J; bases unmatched to any gene: 7. The CDR3 is 13 residues long. The CDR3 coding sequence is TGCAGCGTTGCCACCGGGACAGGGGTGGGCTACACCTTC. Amino acids: CSVATGTGVGYTF.

This clone appeared a single time. The chain carries TRBV6-5 and TRBJ1-6; D is unclear. CDR3 length: 14 residues. V was shortened by 2 bases and J by 4 bases, with 6 bases between the two germline ends. Germline V gene sequence: CDR1 MNHEY, CDR2 SVGAGI. The CDR3 loop reads CASSYERYNSPLHF. In DNA form, the CDR3 reads TGTGCCAGCAGTTACGAGCGATATAATTCACCCCTCCACTTT.

The chain links TRBV7-8 to TRBJ1-4; no firm D call. The germline CDR1 and CDR2 sequences are SGHVS and FQNEAQ. Trimming shortened V by 1 base and J by 10 bases, and 10 bases separated the two germline ends. The CDR3 has 13 amino acids. The CDR3 region has the DNA TGTGCCAGCAGCTTAGGGCTCGAACCAAAACTGTTTTTT. Its protein product is CASSLGLEPKLFF.

The rearrangement uses TRBV5-4 and TRBJ1-3; D ambiguous. CDR1 is SGHNT and CDR2 is YYREEE in the germline V gene (reference sequence). This CDR3 is built from 15 residues. The V and J ends lost 0 bases and 2 bases respectively, with 9 bases between them. The CDR3 DNA is TGTGCCAGCAGCTTGGATGGACTCGCTGGAAACACCATATATTTT. As protein: CASSLDGLAGNTIYF.

The gene calls are TRBV4-3 and TRBJ2-5, with D hard to call. V lost 0 bases and J lost 5, with 10 bases in between. The CDR3 runs 14 residues. Germline V CDR1 and CDR2: LGHNA, YSLEER. The CDR3 sequence: CASSQDFPLETQYF. CDR3 coding DNA: TGCGCCAGCAGCCAAGATTTCCCCCTGGAGACCCAGTACTTC.

The chain carries TRBV7-2 and TRBJ1-5; 8 bases line up with TRBD1. From germline, CDR1 is SGHTA and CDR2 FQGNSA. The CDR3 is made up of 15 amino acids. V was pared by 3 bases and J by 4 bases, with 5 bases of the junction left unmatched. This CDR3 reads CASSLRTGRNQPQHF. As DNA, the CDR3 is TGTGCCAGCAGCTTGCGGACAGGGAGGAATCAGCCCCAGCATTTT. The entire variable domain, with the rest obtained from reference TRBV7-2 and TRBJ1-5, is as follows: GAGVSQSPSNKVTEKGKDVELRCDPISGHTALYWYRQSLGQGLEFLIYFQGNSAPDKSGLPSDRFSAERTGGSVSTLTIQRTQQEDSAVYLCASSLRTGRNQPQHFGDGTRLSIL.

This clone was seen a handful of times. V and J are TRBV19 and TRBJ1-6; possibly TRBD1 for D (5 bases). Per germline, CDR1 LNHDA and CDR2 SQIVND (reference sequence). This CDR3 has 15 residues. Deletions cut 3 bases from V and 4 bases from J, with 10 bases between. The CDR3 nucleotides are TGTGCCAGTAGTATCACAGACAGATATAATTCACCCCTCCACTTT. Translation: CASSITDRYNSPLHF.

The CDR3, as DNA: TGTGCCACCAGCGGGGGGACAGGCGGGGACGAGCAGTACTTC. As protein: CATSGGTGGDEQYF. This sequence joins TRBV15 and TRBJ2-7, with 8 positions matching TRBD1. This CDR3 spans 14 amino acids. Germline assignment: CDR1 LNHNV and CDR2 YYDKDF (reference sequence). V lost 5 bases and J lost 5; bases outside the gene matches: 8.

The chain carries TRBV6-5 and TRBJ2-5, with 7 bases that match TRBD1. CDR1 is MNHEY and CDR2 is SVGAGI in the germline V gene. Germline trimming cut 5 bases from V and 5 bases from J; bases unmatched to any gene: 11. This CDR3 is built from 15 residues. CDR3 region: CASSLTGYQGETQYF. In DNA form, the CDR3 reads TGTGCCAGCAGTCTGACAGGGTACCAAGGCGAGACCCAGTACTTC.

J is TRBJ1-1 and V is TRBV29-1; D ambiguous. CDR1 and CDR2 from the germline V gene are SQVTM and ANQGSEA. This CDR3 has 12 residues. V dropped 2 bases and J dropped 7 bases, with 11 bases sitting between them. The CDR3 protein is CSVEMSWIEAFF. The CDR3 region has the DNA TGCAGCGTTGAAATGTCTTGGATTGAAGCTTTCTTT.

The gene calls are TRBV6-5 and TRBJ1-2, with TRBD1 identical over 9 bases. Germline V gene lookup returns CDR1 MNHEY and CDR2 SVGAGI. This CDR3 comprises 15 residues. V shed 0 bases, J shed 10 bases, and the junction held 9 bases outside the gene matches. For the CDR3, the DNA is TGTGCCAGCAGTTACTCTTCCGGACAGGGGAGAGTCTACACCTTC. Amino acid sequence: CASSYSSGQGRVYTF.

The CDR3 spells CASSLNPQIYGYTF. For the CDR3, the DNA is TGTGCCAGCAGTTTAAACCCACAAATCTATGGCTACACCTTC. This chain links TRBV27 with TRBJ1-2; D not resolved. V was shortened by 2 bases and J by 4 bases, with 11 bases between the two germline ends. The CDR3 sequence is 14 residues long. Per germline, CDR1 MNHEY and CDR2 SMNVEV (reference sequence).

The chain combines TRBV6-6 with TRBJ1-1; unclear D gene. Trimming shortened V by 6 bases and J by 7 bases, and 9 bases separated the two germline ends. This CDR3 comprises 11 residues. Germline V gives CDR1 MNHNY, CDR2 SVGAGI (reference sequence). The CDR3 DNA reads as TGTGCCAGCAGAATGGGGATTGAAGCTTTCTTT. Its protein is CASRMGIEAFF.